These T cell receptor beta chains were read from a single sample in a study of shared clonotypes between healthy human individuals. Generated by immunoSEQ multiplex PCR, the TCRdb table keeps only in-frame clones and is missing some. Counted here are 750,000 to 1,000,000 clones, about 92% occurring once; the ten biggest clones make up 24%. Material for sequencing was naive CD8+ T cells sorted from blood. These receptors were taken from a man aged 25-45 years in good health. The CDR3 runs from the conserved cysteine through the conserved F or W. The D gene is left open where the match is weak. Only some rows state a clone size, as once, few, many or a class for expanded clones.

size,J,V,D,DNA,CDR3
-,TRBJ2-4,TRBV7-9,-,TGTGCCAGCAGCTCATTGGATTCTTCGCGGGCCAAAAACATTCAGTACTTC,CASSSLDSSRAKNIQYF
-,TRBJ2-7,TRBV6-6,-,TGTGCCAGCAGTTACTCTCGGGGTTCCTACGAGCAGTACTTC,CASSYSRGSYEQYF
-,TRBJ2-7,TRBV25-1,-,TGTGCCAGCAGTGAACACCACTCCTACGAGCAGTACTTC,CASSEHHSYEQYF
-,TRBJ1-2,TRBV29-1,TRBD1,TGCAGCGTTGAAGAGGGACAGGGAGTTTATGGCTACACCTTC,CSVEEGQGVYGYTF
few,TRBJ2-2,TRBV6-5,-,TGTGCCAGCAGTTATTCCTCCAGCGGGGAGCTGTTTTTT,CASSYSSSGELFF
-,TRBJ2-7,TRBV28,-,TGTGCCAGCAGACCGACCTGGGGGGACGGCGAGCAGTACTTC,CASRPTWGDGEQYF
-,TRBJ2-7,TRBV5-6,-,TGTGCCAGCAGCTTGTTAGCGGACCCCGAGCAGTACTTC,CASSLLADPEQYF
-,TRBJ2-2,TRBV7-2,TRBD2,TGTGCCAGCAGCTTAATTAGGCCCGGACTAGCGACCCAACCCGGGGAGCTGTTTTTT,CASSLIRPGLATQPGELFF
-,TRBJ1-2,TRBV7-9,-,TGTGCCAGCAGCTTTGGAGACCAATCTTCTACGACTAACTATGGCTACACCTTC,CASSFGDQSSTTNYGYTF
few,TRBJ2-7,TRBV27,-,TGTGCCAGCAGTTTTTACGGCGAGCAGTACTTC,CASSFYGEQYF
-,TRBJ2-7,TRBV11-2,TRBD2,TGTGCCAGCAGCTTACCGGGACTAGCGACTTCCGAGCAGTACTTC,CASSLPGLATSEQYF
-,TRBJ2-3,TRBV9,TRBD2,TGTGCCAGCAGCTCCCGGACTAGCGGGAGGGCAGATACGCAGTATTTT,CASSSRTSGRADTQYF
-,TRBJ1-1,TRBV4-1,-,TGCGCCAGCAGCCAAGTCTCGGGAGGGAACACTGAAGCTTTCTTT,CASSQVSGGNTEAFF
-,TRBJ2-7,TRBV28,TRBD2,TGTGCCAGCAGTTTTCGGGACTATGGGTCCTACGAGCAGTACTTC,CASSFRDYGSYEQYF
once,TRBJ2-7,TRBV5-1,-,TGCGCCAGCAGCTTGGGGACTGCTACCTACGAGCAGTACTTC,CASSLGTATYEQYF
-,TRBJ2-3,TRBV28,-,TGTGCTTTATCAGAGGGGGACAGCACAGATACGCAGTATTTT,CALSEGDSTDTQYF
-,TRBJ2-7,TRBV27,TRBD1,TGTGCCAGCAGTTTTGGGACAGAGCTTGGGGAGCAGTACTTC,CASSFGTELGEQYF
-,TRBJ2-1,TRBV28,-,TGTGCCAGCAGTTTGGGGGTTTCCTACAATGAGCAGTTCTTC,CASSLGVSYNEQFF
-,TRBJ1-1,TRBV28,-,TGTGCCAGCAGCCCTAGAGTCAGGGTTGAAGCTTTCTTT,CASSPRVRVEAFF
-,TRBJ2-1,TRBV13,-,TGTGCCAGCAGCTCGAACCCGGGCTCCTACAATGAGCAGTTCTTC,CASSSNPGSYNEQFF
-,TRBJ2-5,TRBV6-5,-,TGTGCCAGCAGTTACGGGGAGACCCAGTACTTC,CASSYGETQYF
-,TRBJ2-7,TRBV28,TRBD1,TGTGCCAGCAGTATAATGACAGGGCTCGGCGAGCAGTACTTC,CASSIMTGLGEQYF
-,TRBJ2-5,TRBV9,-,TGTGCCAGCAGCGTAGGGCATCCGGCGGAGACCCAGTACTTC,CASSVGHPAETQYF
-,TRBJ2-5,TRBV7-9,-,TGTGCCAGCAGCCCCATACGGGGACGGGAGACCCAGTACTTC,CASSPIRGRETQYF
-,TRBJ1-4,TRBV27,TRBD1,TGTGCCAGCAGTCGGACAGGGGTGGTTGAAAAACTGTTTTTT,CASSRTGVVEKLFF
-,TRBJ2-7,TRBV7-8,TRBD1,TGTGCCAGCAGCTTAGGCCAACAGGGGGCCTACGAGCAGTACTTC,CASSLGQQGAYEQYF
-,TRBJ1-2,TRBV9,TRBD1,TGTGCCAGCAGCGTAGGGACAGGGGGATATGGCTACACCTTC,CASSVGTGGYGYTF
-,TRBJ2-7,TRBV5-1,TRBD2,TGCGCCAGCAGCTGGGCTAGCGGGGCGTACGAGCAGTACTTC,CASSWASGAYEQYF
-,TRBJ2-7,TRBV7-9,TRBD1,TGTGCCAGCAGACCTAGTGGGACAGGGACCTACGAGCAGTACTTC,CASRPSGTGTYEQYF
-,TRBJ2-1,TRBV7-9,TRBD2,TGTGCCAGCAGCTTAGCGGGAGGGCGAAATGAGCAGTTCTTC,CASSLAGGRNEQFF
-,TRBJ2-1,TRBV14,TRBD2,TGTGCCAGCACTAGCGGCTCCTACAATGAGCAGTTCTTC,CASTSGSYNEQFF
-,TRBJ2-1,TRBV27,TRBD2,TGTGCCAGCAGGTGGGGGGGAGGGCCCTATGAGCAGTTCTTC,CASRWGGGPYEQFF
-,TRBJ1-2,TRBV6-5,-,TGTGCCAGCAGTGGCCCAGGGAGTGGCTACACCTTC,CASSGPGSGYTF
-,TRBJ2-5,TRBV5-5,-,TGTGCCAGCAGCTTGGGGCCGCGCAGGGGTGAAGAGACCCAGTACTTC,CASSLGPRRGEETQYF
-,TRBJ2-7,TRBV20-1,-,TGCAGTGCTAGAGAGGGGCACGAGCAGTACTTC,CSAREGHEQYF
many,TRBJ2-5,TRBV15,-,TGTGCCACCAGCAGAGACGGGAGTGCGGAGACCCAGTACTTC,CATSRDGSAETQYF
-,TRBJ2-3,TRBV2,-,TGTGCCAGCAGTGACGGGATAGCGGAAAACACAGATACGCAGTATTTT,CASSDGIAENTDTQYF
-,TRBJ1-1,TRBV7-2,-,TGTGCCAGCAGCTTAGGAGGGGGTGAAGCTTTCTTT,CASSLGGGEAFF
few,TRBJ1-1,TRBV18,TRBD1,TGTGCCAGCTCACCGAGGGACAGGGCGAACACTGAAGCTTTCTTT,CASSPRDRANTEAFF
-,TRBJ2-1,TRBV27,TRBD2,TGTGCCAGCACCCAAGGGGCTAGCGGGCACAATGAGCAGTTCTTC,CASTQGASGHNEQFF
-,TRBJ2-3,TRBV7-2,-,TGTGCCAGCAGCGCTTGGGTGGAAGATACGCAGTATTTT,CASSAWVEDTQYF
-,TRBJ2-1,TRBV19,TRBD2,TGTGCCAGTAGTATATATCCCCCTAGCGGCTCCTACAATGAGCAGTTCTTC,CASSIYPPSGSYNEQFF
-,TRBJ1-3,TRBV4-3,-,TGCGCCAGCAGCCGCGAGGTTGAAAGTTGGAACACCATATATTTT,CASSREVESWNTIYF
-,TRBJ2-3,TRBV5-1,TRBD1,TGCGCCAGCAGCTTGGATTGGACAGGAACTAGCACAGATACGCAGTATTTT,CASSLDWTGTSTDTQYF
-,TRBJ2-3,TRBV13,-,TGTGCCAGCAGCTTAGAAGGAGTTAGGGCAGATACGCAGTATTTT,CASSLEGVRADTQYF
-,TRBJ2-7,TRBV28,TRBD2,TGTGCCAGCAGTTTATTAGCGGGGAATGCGCCCTACGAGCAGTACTTC,CASSLLAGNAPYEQYF
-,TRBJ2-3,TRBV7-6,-,TGTGCCAGCAGCCGAGGATTGGGGTATACAGATACGCAGTATTTT,CASSRGLGYTDTQYF
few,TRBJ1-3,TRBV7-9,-,TGTGCCAGCAGCCCGGGGAGGTATGACAGGTCCTCTGGAAACACCATATATTTT,CASSPGRYDRSSGNTIYF
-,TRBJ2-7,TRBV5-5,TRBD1,TGTGCCAGCAGCTTTAGCCAGGGGGCTAAGGAGCAGTACTTC,CASSFSQGAKEQYF
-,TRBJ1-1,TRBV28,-,TGTGCCAGCAGTTTCCGCTTGGCTACAGGGGAAGCTTTCTTT,CASSFRLATGEAFF
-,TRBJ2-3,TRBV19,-,TGTGCCAGTAGTACCCGCTCGGTTAGCGCGGATAGAGATACGCAGTATTTT,CASSTRSVSADRDTQYF
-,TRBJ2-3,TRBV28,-,TGTGCCAGCAGTCCCCGGCGGAAAGATACGCAGTATTTT,CASSPRRKDTQYF
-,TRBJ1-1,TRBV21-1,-,TGTACCCAGCAGATATTCGGACGTAGTAAAAGTAACGCTGAAGCTTTCTTT,CTQQIFGRSKSNAEAFF
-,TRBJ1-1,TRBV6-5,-,TGTGCCAGCAGTTACTCGAGTTTCGCCACAAAGGAAGCTTTCTTT,CASSYSSFATKEAFF
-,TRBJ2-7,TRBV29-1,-,TGCAGCGTTGAAGATGGTTCGGGCGAGAGATCCTACGAGCAGTACTTC,CSVEDGSGERSYEQYF
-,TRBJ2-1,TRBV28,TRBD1,TGTGCCAGTAGGGACAGCCAAAGCTCCTACAATGAGCAGTTCTTC,CASRDSQSSYNEQFF
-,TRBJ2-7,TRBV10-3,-,TGTGCCATCAGTCCTTCGAGGGAAAGCTACGAGCAGTACTTC,CAISPSRESYEQYF